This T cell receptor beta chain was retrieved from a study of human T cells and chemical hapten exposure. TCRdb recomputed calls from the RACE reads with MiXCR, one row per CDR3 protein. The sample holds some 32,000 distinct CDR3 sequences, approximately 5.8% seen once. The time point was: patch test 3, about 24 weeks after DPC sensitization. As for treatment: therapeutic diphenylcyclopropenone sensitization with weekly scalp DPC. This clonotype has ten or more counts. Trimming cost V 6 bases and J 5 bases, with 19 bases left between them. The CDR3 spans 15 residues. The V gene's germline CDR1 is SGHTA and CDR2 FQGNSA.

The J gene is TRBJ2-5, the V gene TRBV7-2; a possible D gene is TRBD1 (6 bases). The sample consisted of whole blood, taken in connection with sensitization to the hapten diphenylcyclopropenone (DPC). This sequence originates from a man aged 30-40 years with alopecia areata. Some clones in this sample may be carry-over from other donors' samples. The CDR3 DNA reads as TGTGCCAGCAGAAACAACAGGGCTCGAGAGGAGACCCAGTACTTC. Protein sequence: CASRNNRAREETQYF.